This TCR beta chain comes out of a study of T-cell reconstitution after alpha-beta-depleted transplantation in children. The germline gives CDR1 DFQATT, CDR2 SNEGSKA (reference sequence). This CDR3 spans 16 amino acids. Trimming at V came to 0 bases and at J to 4 bases, leaving 10 bases not matched to a gene. Unique molecular identifiers tagged the TCRbeta library. TCRdb independently ran MiXCR on the PCR reads; one entry per CDR3 protein. Found here are approximately 400,000 distinct CDR3 sequences, roughly a tenth of them singletons; the top ten hold about 5%. This receptor was identified in a human donor who donated a stem cell graft to a child with acute myeloid leukemia. V and J are TRBV20-1 and TRBJ1-1; TRBD1 agrees at 8 bases. The material was PBMCs from the stem cell graft donor, obtained from the stem cell graft. As DNA, the CDR3 is TGCAGTGCTAGAGATCTAACAGGGGGAATCGCCACTGAAGCTTTCTTT. This sequence encodes CSARDLTGGIATEAFF.